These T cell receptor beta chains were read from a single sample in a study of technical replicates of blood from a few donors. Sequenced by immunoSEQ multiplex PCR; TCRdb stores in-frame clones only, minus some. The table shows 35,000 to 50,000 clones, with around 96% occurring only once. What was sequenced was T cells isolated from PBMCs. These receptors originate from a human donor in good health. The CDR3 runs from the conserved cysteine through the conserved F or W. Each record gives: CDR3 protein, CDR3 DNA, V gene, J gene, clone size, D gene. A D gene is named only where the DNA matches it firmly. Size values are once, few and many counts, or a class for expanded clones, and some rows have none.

CDR3aa: CASSMRETGELFF
CDR3nt: TGTGCCAGTAGTATGAGGGAGACCGGGGAGCTGTTTTTT
v_gene: TRBV19
j_gene: TRBJ2-2
abundance: -
d_gene: -

CDR3aa: CASSRVVIETQYF
CDR3nt: TGTGCCAGCAGCCGAGTCGTCATAGAGACCCAGTACTTC
v_gene: TRBV14
j_gene: TRBJ2-5
abundance: -
d_gene: -

CDR3aa: CASSWGGLAAGGNEQFF
CDR3nt: TGTGCCAGCAGCTGGGGGGGACTAGCGGCGGGGGGCAATGAGCAGTTCTTC
v_gene: TRBV7-9
j_gene: TRBJ2-1
abundance: -
d_gene: TRBD2

CDR3aa: CSLMGQNTEAFF
CDR3nt: TGCAGCCTGATGGGGCAGAACACTGAAGCTTTCTTT
v_gene: TRBV29-1
j_gene: TRBJ1-1
abundance: -
d_gene: -

CDR3aa: CSTREGLMEQYF
CDR3nt: TGCAGCACCCGGGAAGGTTTAATGGAGCAGTACTTC
v_gene: TRBV29-1
j_gene: TRBJ2-7
abundance: -
d_gene: -

CDR3aa: CASSSVRAGADTQYF
CDR3nt: TGTGCCAGCAGTAGTGTCAGGGCTGGGGCAGATACGCAGTATTTT
v_gene: TRBV28
j_gene: TRBJ2-3
abundance: -
d_gene: -

CDR3aa: CASSQALSGNTDTQYF
CDR3nt: TGCGCCAGCAGCCAAGCTCTTAGCGGGAACACAGATACGCAGTATTTT
v_gene: TRBV4-1
j_gene: TRBJ2-3
abundance: -
d_gene: TRBD2

CDR3aa: CASSLSGLDTQYF
CDR3nt: TGCGCCAGCAGCTTGTCAGGGCTTGATACGCAGTATTTT
v_gene: TRBV5-1
j_gene: TRBJ2-3
abundance: once
d_gene: -

CDR3aa: CASSMGQVETEAFF
CDR3nt: TGTGCCAGTAGTATGGGACAGGTCGAAACTGAAGCTTTCTTT
v_gene: TRBV19
j_gene: TRBJ1-1
abundance: -
d_gene: TRBD1

CDR3aa: CASSENGQGVGLADSYEQYF
CDR3nt: TGCGCCAGCAGTGAGAATGGGCAGGGAGTAGGACTAGCCGACTCCTACGAGCAGTACTTC
v_gene: TRBV10-1
j_gene: TRBJ2-7
abundance: -
d_gene: TRBD2

CDR3aa: CSVDIYTEAFF
CDR3nt: TGCAGCGTTGATATTTACACTGAAGCTTTCTTT
v_gene: TRBV29-1
j_gene: TRBJ1-1
abundance: once
d_gene: -

CDR3aa: CASSLYSGANVLTF
CDR3nt: TGTGCCAGCAGCCTGTACTCTGGGGCCAACGTCCTGACTTTC
v_gene: TRBV11-2
j_gene: TRBJ2-6
abundance: -
d_gene: -

CDR3aa: CASSPSGTGMNTEAFF
CDR3nt: TGTGCCAGCAGCCCTTCCGGGACAGGGATGAACACTGAAGCTTTCTTT
v_gene: TRBV6-6
j_gene: TRBJ1-1
abundance: -
d_gene: TRBD1

CDR3aa: CSVELAGVAYEQYF
CDR3nt: TGCAGCGTTGAATTAGCGGGAGTGGCCTACGAGCAGTACTTC
v_gene: TRBV29-1
j_gene: TRBJ2-7
abundance: -
d_gene: TRBD2

CDR3aa: CAISKTGNEQYF
CDR3nt: TGTGCCATCAGCAAGACAGGGAACGAGCAGTACTTC
v_gene: TRBV10-3
j_gene: TRBJ2-7
abundance: -
d_gene: TRBD1

CDR3aa: CASSPGTVNTGELFF
CDR3nt: TGTGCCAGCAGCCCCGGGACAGTTAACACCGGGGAGCTGTTTTTT
v_gene: TRBV28
j_gene: TRBJ2-2
abundance: -
d_gene: TRBD1

CDR3aa: CASSFSGRNEQYF
CDR3nt: TGTGCCAGCAGTTTCTCCGGGAGAAACGAGCAGTACTTC
v_gene: TRBV27
j_gene: TRBJ2-7
abundance: -
d_gene: -

CDR3aa: CASAFTSPVGGELFF
CDR3nt: TGTGCCAGCGCCTTTACTAGTCCAGTTGGCGGGGAGCTGTTTTTT
v_gene: TRBV2
j_gene: TRBJ2-2
abundance: -
d_gene: -

CDR3aa: CASKDTLNTEAFF
CDR3nt: TGTGCCAGCAAGGACACCTTGAACACTGAAGCTTTCTTT
v_gene: TRBV14
j_gene: TRBJ1-1
abundance: -
d_gene: -

CDR3aa: CASISLREGAAKNIQYF
CDR3nt: TGTGCCAGCATAAGTCTAAGGGAGGGAGCGGCCAAAAACATTCAGTACTTC
v_gene: TRBV5-6
j_gene: TRBJ2-4
abundance: -
d_gene: TRBD2

CDR3aa: CASSRSGRDTDTQYF
CDR3nt: TGTGCCAGCAGTCGAAGCGGGAGGGACACAGATACGCAGTATTTT
v_gene: TRBV7-3
j_gene: TRBJ2-3
abundance: -
d_gene: TRBD2

CDR3aa: CASSPRPGDSQPQHF
CDR3nt: TGCGCCAGCAGCCCGAGACCAGGGGACAGTCAGCCCCAGCATTTT
v_gene: TRBV5-1
j_gene: TRBJ1-5
abundance: -
d_gene: TRBD1

CDR3aa: CASSLGGRDQGYTF
CDR3nt: TGTGCCAGCAGCTTAGGCGGCAGGGATCAAGGCTACACCTTC
v_gene: TRBV7-9
j_gene: TRBJ1-2
abundance: -
d_gene: -

CDR3aa: CASSLGLAGLDEQFF
CDR3nt: TGTGCCAGCAGTTTAGGGCTAGCGGGTCTGGATGAGCAGTTCTTC
v_gene: TRBV27
j_gene: TRBJ2-1
abundance: -
d_gene: TRBD2

CDR3aa: CASSIKGTPNTEAFF
CDR3nt: TGTGCCAGTAGTATAAAAGGGACACCGAACACTGAAGCTTTCTTT
v_gene: TRBV19
j_gene: TRBJ1-1
abundance: -
d_gene: -

CDR3aa: CASSFISLQDSSYEQYF
CDR3nt: TGTGCCAGCAGCTTTATCTCGCTTCAGGACAGTTCCTACGAGCAGTACTTC
v_gene: TRBV11-3
j_gene: TRBJ2-7
abundance: once
d_gene: -

CDR3aa: CAWSGGFSYEQYF
CDR3nt: TGTGCCTGGAGTGGAGGTTTCTCCTACGAGCAGTACTTC
v_gene: TRBV30
j_gene: TRBJ2-7
abundance: -
d_gene: -

CDR3aa: CASSESPIDNEQFF
CDR3nt: TGTGCCAGCAGTGAATCCCCCATAGACAATGAGCAGTTCTTC
v_gene: TRBV2
j_gene: TRBJ2-1
abundance: -
d_gene: -

CDR3aa: CASRYSGRGTDTQYF
CDR3nt: TGTGCCAGCAGATATAGCGGGAGAGGCACAGATACGCAGTATTTT
v_gene: TRBV28
j_gene: TRBJ2-3
abundance: -
d_gene: TRBD2

CDR3aa: CASSKDRVRQPQHF
CDR3nt: TGTGCCAGCAGTAAAGACAGGGTACGTCAGCCCCAGCATTTT
v_gene: TRBV6-1
j_gene: TRBJ1-5
abundance: -
d_gene: TRBD1

CDR3aa: CASRGTAGNTIYF
CDR3nt: TGTGCCAGCAGGGGGACAGCTGGAAACACCATATATTTT
v_gene: TRBV28
j_gene: TRBJ1-3
abundance: -
d_gene: TRBD1

CDR3aa: CASSQDILTTSEDYEQYF
CDR3nt: TGTGCCAGCAGCCAAGACATTCTTACAACTAGCGAAGACTACGAGCAGTACTTC
v_gene: TRBV4-2
j_gene: TRBJ2-7
abundance: -
d_gene: TRBD2

CDR3aa: CSVEVSGQGHEQYF
CDR3nt: TGCAGCGTTGAAGTCTCAGGACAGGGCCACGAGCAGTACTTC
v_gene: TRBV29-1
j_gene: TRBJ2-7
abundance: -
d_gene: TRBD1

CDR3aa: CASSLVYSTGSAYGYTF
CDR3nt: TGTGCCAGCAGCTTAGTTTACTCGACAGGATCCGCCTATGGCTACACCTTC
v_gene: TRBV7-2
j_gene: TRBJ1-2
abundance: -
d_gene: -

CDR3aa: CANTGQENTEAFF
CDR3nt: TGTGCCAACACGGGACAGGAGAACACTGAAGCTTTCTTT
v_gene: TRBV2
j_gene: TRBJ1-1
abundance: -
d_gene: TRBD1

CDR3aa: CASSGSGNGYTF
CDR3nt: TGTGCCAGCAGTGGATCAGGGAATGGCTACACCTTC
v_gene: TRBV7-8
j_gene: TRBJ1-2
abundance: -
d_gene: -

CDR3aa: CASSVDREAYEQYF
CDR3nt: TGTGCCAGCAGTGTGGACAGGGAGGCCTACGAGCAGTACTTC
v_gene: TRBV25-1
j_gene: TRBJ2-7
abundance: -
d_gene: TRBD1

CDR3aa: CASSAGMGYNEQFF
CDR3nt: TGTGCCAGCAGTGCAGGAATGGGCTACAATGAGCAGTTCTTC
v_gene: TRBV2
j_gene: TRBJ2-1
abundance: -
d_gene: -

CDR3aa: CASSLSVPYEQYF
CDR3nt: TGTGCCAGCAGCTTATCCGTCCCCTACGAGCAGTACTTC
v_gene: TRBV7-8
j_gene: TRBJ2-7
abundance: -
d_gene: -

CDR3aa: CASSASTGYHEQYF
CDR3nt: TGTGCCAGCAGCGCAAGCACAGGGTACCACGAGCAGTACTTC
v_gene: TRBV9
j_gene: TRBJ2-7
abundance: -
d_gene: -

CDR3aa: CASSLGTGWSYGYTF
CDR3nt: TGTGCCAGCAGCTTAGGTACAGGTTGGAGCTATGGCTACACCTTC
v_gene: TRBV7-6
j_gene: TRBJ1-2
abundance: -
d_gene: -

CDR3aa: CASSLVYFTDTQYF
CDR3nt: TGTGCCAGCAGTTTAGTTTACTTCACAGATACGCAGTATTTT
v_gene: TRBV27
j_gene: TRBJ2-3
abundance: -
d_gene: -

CDR3aa: CASRGQGALGAQETQYF
CDR3nt: TGTGCCAGCAGGGGACAGGGGGCCTTAGGGGCTCAAGAGACCCAGTACTTC
v_gene: TRBV28
j_gene: TRBJ2-5
abundance: -
d_gene: TRBD1

CDR3aa: CASSYHHNREVDYGYTF
CDR3nt: TGTGCCAGCAGCTACCACCATAACAGGGAAGTGGACTATGGCTACACCTTC
v_gene: TRBV11-3
j_gene: TRBJ1-2
abundance: -
d_gene: -

CDR3aa: CAWAVSGTGWANTEAFF
CDR3nt: TGTGCCTGGGCCGTCTCCGGGACAGGATGGGCAAACACTGAAGCTTTCTTT
v_gene: TRBV30
j_gene: TRBJ1-1
abundance: -
d_gene: TRBD1

CDR3aa: CASVRDRDEQYF
CDR3nt: TGTGCCAGCGTCCGGGACAGGGACGAGCAGTACTTC
v_gene: TRBV28
j_gene: TRBJ2-7
abundance: -
d_gene: TRBD1

CDR3aa: CASSYPGGEAYEQYF
CDR3nt: TGTGCCAGCAGTTACCCCGGGGGGGAAGCCTACGAGCAGTACTTC
v_gene: TRBV6-5
j_gene: TRBJ2-7
abundance: -
d_gene: TRBD2

CDR3aa: CASSPTRGYEQYF
CDR3nt: TGTGCCAGCAGCCCAACCCGGGGCTACGAGCAGTACTTC
v_gene: TRBV9
j_gene: TRBJ2-7
abundance: once
d_gene: -

CDR3aa: CASSSGTGSFYGYTF
CDR3nt: TGTGCCAGCAGTTCCGGGACAGGATCCTTCTATGGCTACACCTTC
v_gene: TRBV6-5
j_gene: TRBJ1-2
abundance: -
d_gene: TRBD1

CDR3aa: CASSSGLAGEKEQFF
CDR3nt: TGTGCCAGCAGCTCGGGACTAGCGGGAGAAAAGGAGCAGTTCTTC
v_gene: TRBV5-4
j_gene: TRBJ2-1
abundance: -
d_gene: TRBD2